Sequencing of this T cell receptor beta chain was carried out in a study of CDR3 diversity in severe acne. Each CDR3 protein is one row after TCRdb ran MiXCR on the PCR reads. The table shows more than 85,000 distinct CDR3 sequences, with approximately 49% occurring only once. This clonotype appeared many times. CDR1 MNHNY and CDR2 SVGAGI come from the germline V gene (reference sequence). The CDR3 runs to 10 residues. The V gene lost 8 bases and the J gene lost 7 bases, with 5 bases spanning the gap. This TCR was recovered from a male donor with severe acne vulgaris. The sample comprised blood. The chain links TRBV6-6 to TRBJ2-2; no clear D. The CDR3 bases are TGTGCCAGCGGGTACGGGGAGCTGTTTTTT. It specifies CASGYGELFF.